The entry below describes one T cell receptor (beta chain). Its antigen is still unknown. Some clones are missing from TCRdb's copy, which holds only in-frame ones; the method was immunoSEQ multiplex PCR. In the table there are 55,000 to 70,000 clones, 86% of which are singletons. The source of the sample is a study of OX40 agonist ivuxolimab in advanced cancers. Study-level findings and limits: Patients who responded partially at 0.1-3.0 mg/kg showed clonal expansion ranking among the lowest.

Germline V gene sequence: CDR1 SGHRS, CDR2 YFSETQ. The V end lost 4 bases, the J end lost 5 bases, and 12 bases lay between the germline ends. The CDR3 loop spans 14 amino acids. This receptor was obtained from an adult with an advanced solid tumor such as melanoma, head and neck, liver or kidney cancer. The sample was CD4+ or CD8+ T cells sorted from blood, taken in a trial of the OX40 agonist ivuxolimab. The chain employs TRBV5-1 and TRBJ1-4, with D possibly TRBD1 on 6 matching bases. DNA of the CDR3: TGCGCCAGCAGCCCAGACAGGACGAATGAAAAACTGTTTTTT. It encodes CASSPDRTNEKLFF.